These 14 T cell receptor beta chains came from one sample sequenced in a study of blood T cell repertoires in COVID-19. Method: immunoSEQ multiplex PCR; TCRdb's copy keeps in-frame clones and lacks some. The sample carries approximately 170,000 clones, 80% to 90% recorded once. Sequenced sample: peripheral blood. The receptor set was obtained from a woman older than 75 with acute or convalescent COVID-19.

The chain recombines TRBV12-3 or TRBV12-4 with TRBJ1-2; D ambiguous. V was trimmed by 3 bases and J by 4 bases, leaving 6 bases between them. CDR3 size: 12 residues. DNA of the CDR3: TGTGCCAGCAGTTTCGTCCGCTATGGCTACACCTTC. Translation gives CASSFVRYGYTF.

V and J are TRBV19 and TRBJ2-7, with a possible D match to TRBD1 (5 bases). V was shortened by 10 bases and J by 0 bases, with 19 bases between the two germline ends. The CDR3 is made up of 15 amino acids. Germline values: CDR1 LNHDA, CDR2 SQIVND (reference sequence). The CDR3 bases are TGTGCCACCAGGTCGGCGCAGGGCTACTCCTACGAGCAGTACTTC. Translated, it gives CATRSAQGYSYEQYF.

This chain joins TRBV7-9 and TRBJ2-7; 9 bases fit TRBD2. The germline gives CDR1 SEHNR, CDR2 FQNEAQ (reference sequence). The J segment lost 0 bases and the V segment lost 5 bases, leaving 5 bases of the junction unmatched. The CDR3 extends over 15 amino acids. CDR3 residues: CASSPQLAGSYEQYF. The CDR3 DNA follows: TGTGCCAGCAGCCCCCAACTAGCGGGCTCCTACGAGCAGTACTTC.

This chain uses TRBV4-1 with TRBJ1-2; D remains unclear. V shed 2 bases and J shed 8 bases, with 24 bases lying between them. The CDR3 is 17 residues long. Germline loops: CDR1 MGHRA, CDR2 YSYEKL. The CDR3: CASSQFRGSLPFLGYTF. CDR3 bases: TGCGCCAGCAGCCAATTCCGCGGCAGCCTACCCTTCCTCGGCTACACCTTC.

The rearrangement links TRBV2 to TRBJ2-6, with 8 bases lining up with TRBD1. Trimming removed 6 bases from V and 4 bases from J; junction bases left unmatched: 8. The CDR3 runs to 16 residues. The germline gives CDR1 SNHLY, CDR2 FYNNEI. CDR3 DNA sequence: TGTGCCAGCAGGGAGGACAGGGTAGTGGGGGCCAACGTCCTGACTTTC. Amino acid sequence: CASREDRVVGANVLTF.

CDR3 loop: CSASPADRGSDTQYF. The CDR3 region has the DNA TGCAGTGCTAGTCCCGCAGACAGGGGGTCAGATACGCAGTATTTT. The chain is built from TRBV20-1 and TRBJ2-3; 9 nucleotides line up with TRBD1. The germline V gene encodes CDR1 DFQATT and CDR2 SNEGSKA (reference sequence). The trim removed 3 bases at V and 4 bases at J, leaving 8 bases unmatched. This CDR3 contains 15 residues.

This clone appeared many times. The chain carries TRBV6-5 and TRBJ1-4, with D perhaps TRBD1 (5 bases). The CDR3 has 15 residues. Germline V lookup: CDR1 MNHEY, CDR2 SVGAGI. Trimming removed 8 bases at V and 7 bases at J, with 20 bases between. The CDR3 sequence: CASASSGGRGEKLFF. The DNA for the CDR3 is TGTGCCAGCGCATCCTCCGGGGGTAGGGGTGAAAAACTGTTTTTT.

The chain couples TRBV5-5 to TRBJ1-1; the D gene is possibly TRBD1 (6 bases). CDR1 and CDR2 (germline): SGHKS, YYEKEE (reference sequence). This CDR3 is 17 amino acids long. V was trimmed by 4 bases and J by 0 bases, leaving 19 bases between them. CDR3 sequence: CASSLRPGGRMNTEAFF. CDR3 DNA sequence: TGTGCCAGCAGCCTTCGCCCCGGGGGGCGGATGAACACTGAAGCTTTCTTT.

V is TRBV6-2 or TRBV6-3 and J is TRBJ2-1, with TRBD1 matching over 10 bases. The trim removed 5 bases at V and 8 bases at J, leaving 9 bases unmatched. The germline V gene encodes CDR1 MNHEY and CDR2 SVGEGT. There are 15 residues in the CDR3. The CDR3 region is CASSRPRDRGYEQFF. In DNA form, the CDR3 reads TGTGCCAGCAGTCGCCCCCGGGACAGGGGCTATGAGCAGTTCTTC.

The chain joins TRBV11-2 to TRBJ1-4; a possible D gene is TRBD1 (6 bases). Trimming pared 5 bases from V and 5 bases from J, leaving 15 bases between. CDR1 and CDR2 (germline): SGHAT, FQNNGV. The CDR3 is 15 amino acids. This chain's CDR3 is CASSHSTGMNEKLFF. CDR3 DNA: TGTGCCAGCAGCCACAGTACAGGGATGAATGAAAAACTGTTTTTT.

This clone occurred a few times. The J gene is TRBJ1-4, the V gene TRBV4-1, with D uncertain. The V gene's germline CDR1 is MGHRA and CDR2 YSYEKL. V lost 0 bases and J lost 4, with 9 bases in between. The CDR3 has 15 amino acids. The CDR3 loop reads CASSQDGQSNEKLFF. The CDR3 DNA reads as TGCGCCAGCAGCCAAGATGGGCAGAGTAATGAAAAACTGTTTTTT.

The V and J genes are TRBV29-1 and TRBJ2-2; D might be TRBD1 (5 bases). The V and J ends lost 0 bases and 5 bases respectively, with 16 bases between them. CDR1 SQVTM and CDR2 ANQGSEA come from the germline V gene. This CDR3 region has 16 residues. The CDR3 region is CSVEDRQGSFTGELFF. DNA for the CDR3: TGCAGCGTTGAAGATCGGCAGGGATCTTTTACCGGGGAGCTGTTTTTT.

The gene calls are TRBV7-8 and TRBJ1-6; no clear D. Trimming removed 5 bases at V and 9 bases at J, with 8 bases between. CDR3 length equals 12 residues. Per germline, CDR1 SGHVS and CDR2 FQNEAQ. CDR3 bases: TGTGCCAGCAGCCTGCGGGTTTCACCCCTCCACTTT. It encodes CASSLRVSPLHF.

The rearrangement links TRBV19 to TRBJ1-5, with D possibly matching TRBD1 (5 bases). Looked up from germline, CDR1 is LNHDA and CDR2 is SQIVND (reference sequence). This CDR3 has 15 residues. Trimming removed 1 base from V and 4 bases from J, with 11 bases in between. The chain's CDR3 is CASSIGVSGNQPQHF. Here the CDR3 DNA reads TGTGCCAGTAGTATAGGAGTATCAGGGAATCAGCCCCAGCATTTT.